This TCR beta chain emerged from a study of regulatory T cells in long-lasting Graves disease. This CDR3 region has 14 residues. The V end lost 5 bases, the J end lost 4 bases, and 14 bases lay between the germline ends. The V gene's germline CDR1 is MDHEN and CDR2 SYDVKM. This clonotype showed up many times. With iRepertoire HTBI primers and Arm-PCR of CDR3 regions, TCR beta libraries were built. TCRdb used MiXCR to reprocess the multiplex PCR reads, holding one entry per CDR3 protein. This table has around 420,000 distinct CDR3 sequences, over 14% appearing once. Sample time point: newly diagnosed GD, antithyroid drugs for less than 3 months. With RNA extracted from PBMCs as input, the TCR library was made. The data were also submitted as part of a second study, on T cells in Graves' hyperthyroidism and ophthalmopathy. This second report adds: Recently diagnosed hyperthyroidism of less than 2 months' duration affected patients aged 18 to 65. Any patient presenting with uncontrolled infection, other autoimmune disease, pregnancy or lactation was left out.

This sequence joins TRBV28 and TRBJ2-5, with a possible D match to TRBD2 (7 bases). The receptor's source is a woman aged 40-49 years with Graves disease. The source material was peripheral blood mononuclear cells (PBMCs), sampled at new diagnosis, from a patient treated with antithyroid drugs. CDR3 loop: CASSRGGEAETQYF. CDR3 nucleotide sequence: TGTGCCAGCAGTAGAGGGGGGGAAGCAGAGACCCAGTACTTC.